This T cell receptor (beta chain) was recorded in a study of tissue T cells after allogeneic stem cell transplantation. Only in-frame clones appear in the TCRdb table, and some are missing; sequencing was by immunoSEQ multiplex PCR. The sample shows about 16,000 clones, 55% to 75% of them seen only once. The CDR3 spans 15 residues. CDR1 is SNHLY, CDR2 FYNGKV, per germline (reference sequence). V gave up 5 bases and J gave up 1 base; unmatched junction bases: 2. In the case of this clone: Its cognate antigen is unknown. Genes and germline are mouse. Read sequence stops 1 residue before the CDR3 end, and the germline J gene provides the missing end.

Study-wide findings and caveats: Anatomically similar tissues had similar TCR repertoires within each patient. Few T cell clones were shared across patients, but motif clusters showed tissue-specific shared signatures. In patients and mice, blood and spleen missed much of tissue repertoire.

This chain links TRBV3 with TRBJ2-3; 11 nucleotides line up with TRBD2. This receptor was taken from a female BALB/c mouse in good health. The MHC haplotype recorded for the strain is H2-d. Sequencing was performed on spleen. CDR3 sequence: CASSTDWGGAETLYF. CDR3 bases read: TGTGCCAGCAGCACGGACTGGGGGGGTGCAGAAACGCTGTAT.